These T cell receptor beta chains were read from a single sample in a study of beta chain features in type 1 diabetes. Sequencing was performed with immunoSEQ multiplex PCR; in TCRdb, only in-frame clones are kept and a portion is missing. The sample shows hundreds of thousands of clones, around 15% of them seen only once. The specimen sequenced was naive CD4+ T cells from blood. Receptor source: a man aged 18 to 30 with type 1 diabetes. Both conserved end residues are part of each CDR3. The D gene is left open where the match is weak. The size entry is marked missing in some rows and otherwise reads once, few, many or a size class.

size	D	J	V	DNA	CDR3
.	.	TRBJ1-2	TRBV7-2	TGTGCCAGCAGGGAAACAGGTGGCTACACCTTC	CASRETGGYTF
.	TRBD2	TRBJ2-1	TRBV18	TGTGCCAGCTCACCACCCGGGGGGTCCTACAATGAGCAGTTCTTC	CASSPPGGSYNEQFF
.	TRBD1	TRBJ2-7	TRBV30	TGTGCCTGGAGAGAGAGACAGGGGGTGGGCGAGCAGTACTTC	CAWRERQGVGEQYF
.	.	TRBJ1-5	TRBV11-3	TGTGCCAGCAGCTTCTCCCCCACCGAGCCCCAGCATTTT	CASSFSPTEPQHF
.	.	TRBJ1-1	TRBV5-1	TGCGCCAGCAGCCCAGGGGTGACAATGAACACTGAAGCTTTCTTT	CASSPGVTMNTEAFF
.	.	TRBJ2-7	TRBV7-2	TGTGCCAGCACCTCTGGGGGGAAAACCTACGAGCAGTACTTC	CASTSGGKTYEQYF
.	TRBD2	TRBJ2-1	TRBV15	TGTGCCACCAGCAGAGATAGGACTAGCGGGGATGGGGTCTTC	CATSRDRTSGDGVF
few	.	TRBJ2-7	TRBV29-1	TGCAGCTTTAGAGGAGGGGCCGAGCAGTACTTC	CSFRGGAEQYF
.	.	TRBJ2-2	TRBV9	TGTGCCAGCAGCGCCCGCACGGGCGGGTTCACCGGGGAGCTGTTTTTT	CASSARTGGFTGELFF
.	.	TRBJ2-5	TRBV27	TGTGCCAGCAGGGGGCAGGGGGAGACCCAGTACTTC	CASRGQGETQYF
.	TRBD2	TRBJ2-3	TRBV4-2	TGTGCCAGCAGCCAAGGCCCGCGGGGGGCCAAGGGCACAGATACGCAGTATTTT	CASSQGPRGAKGTDTQYF
.	.	TRBJ1-5	TRBV30	TGTGCCTGGAGTGTACCAGGACAGCCCCAGCATTTT	CAWSVPGQPQHF
few	TRBD1	TRBJ1-6	TRBV2	TGTGCCAGCAGTCTGGACAGGGTGGCTAATTCACCCCTCCACTTT	CASSLDRVANSPLHF
.	.	TRBJ1-4	TRBV4-1	TGCGCCAGCAGCCGGACGGGACTCAATGAAAAACTGTTTTTT	CASSRTGLNEKLFF
few	TRBD2	TRBJ2-1	TRBV10-3	TGTGCCATCAGTGACGGACTAGCGGGTGACAATGAGCAGTTCTTC	CAISDGLAGDNEQFF
once	TRBD1	TRBJ1-5	TRBV4-1	TGCGCCAGCAGCCAAGGTCCGGGACAGACTTCCATATCGAGCAATCAGCCCCAGCATTTT	CASSQGPGQTSISSNQPQHF
.	.	TRBJ2-5	TRBV27	TGTGCCAGCAGTTATAGGTACGAAGAGACCCAGTACTTC	CASSYRYEETQYF
few	TRBD1	TRBJ1-2	TRBV30	TGTGCCTGGAGTGAACAACAGGGGGGAGGCTACACCTTC	CAWSEQQGGGYTF
few	.	TRBJ1-1	TRBV19	TGTGCCAGTAGTATAGGCACGAAAAACACTGAAGCTTTCTTT	CASSIGTKNTEAFF
.	TRBD2	TRBJ2-3	TRBV29-1	TGCAGCGTAGACCTGGGGGGGTATGTCACAGATACGCAGTATTTT	CSVDLGGYVTDTQYF